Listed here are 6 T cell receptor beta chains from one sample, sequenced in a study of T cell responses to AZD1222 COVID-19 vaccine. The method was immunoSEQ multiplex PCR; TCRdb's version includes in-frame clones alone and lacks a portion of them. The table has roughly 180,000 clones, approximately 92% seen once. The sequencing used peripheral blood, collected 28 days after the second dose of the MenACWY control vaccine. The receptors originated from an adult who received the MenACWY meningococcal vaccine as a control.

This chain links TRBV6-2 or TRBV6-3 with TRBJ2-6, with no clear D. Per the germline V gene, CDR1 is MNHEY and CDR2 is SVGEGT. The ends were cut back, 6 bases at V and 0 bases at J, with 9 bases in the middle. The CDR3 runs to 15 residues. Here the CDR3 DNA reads TGTGCCAGCAGCCAGGTTAACTCTGGGGCCAACGTCCTGACTTTC. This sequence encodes CASSQVNSGANVLTF.

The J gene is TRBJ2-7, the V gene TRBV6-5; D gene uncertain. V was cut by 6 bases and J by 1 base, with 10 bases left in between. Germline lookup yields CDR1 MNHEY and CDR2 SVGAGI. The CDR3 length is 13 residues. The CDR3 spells CASSRAASYEQYF. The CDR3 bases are TGTGCCAGCAGCCGGGCCGCTTCCTACGAGCAGTACTTC.

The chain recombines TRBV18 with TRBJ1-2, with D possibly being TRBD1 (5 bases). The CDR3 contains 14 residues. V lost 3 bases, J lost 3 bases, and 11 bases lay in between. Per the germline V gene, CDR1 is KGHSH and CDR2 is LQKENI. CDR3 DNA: TGTGCCAGCTCACCCGCGTGGGGCGACTATGGCTACACCTTC. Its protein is CASSPAWGDYGYTF.

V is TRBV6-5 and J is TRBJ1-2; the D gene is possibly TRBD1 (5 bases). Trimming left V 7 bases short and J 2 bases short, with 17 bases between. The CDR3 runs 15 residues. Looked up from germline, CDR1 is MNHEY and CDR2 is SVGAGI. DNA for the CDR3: TGTGCCAGCACTCAAGTAAGGGGCCCGAACTATGGCTACACCTTC. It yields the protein CASTQVRGPNYGYTF.

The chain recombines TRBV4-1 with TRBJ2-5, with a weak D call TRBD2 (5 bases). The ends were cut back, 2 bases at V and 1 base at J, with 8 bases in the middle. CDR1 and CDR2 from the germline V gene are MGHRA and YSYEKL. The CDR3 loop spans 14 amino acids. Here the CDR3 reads CASSQLAPQETQYF. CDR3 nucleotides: TGCGCCAGCAGCCAACTAGCTCCCCAAGAGACCCAGTACTTC.

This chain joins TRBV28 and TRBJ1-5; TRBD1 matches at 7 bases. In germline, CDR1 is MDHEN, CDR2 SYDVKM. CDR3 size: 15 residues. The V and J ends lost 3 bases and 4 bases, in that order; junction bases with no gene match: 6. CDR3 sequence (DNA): TGTGCCAGCAGTTTCGGGGGGACAGTTAATCAGCCCCAGCATTTT. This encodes CASSFGGTVNQPQHF.